This T cell receptor beta chain was identified during a study of regulatory T cells in long-lasting Graves disease (dated by TCRdb to about 2021). Broadly, across the study: Patients with newly diagnosed Graves' disease had been on antithyroid drugs for under 3 months. Persistent Graves' disease patients were compared with newly diagnosed Graves' disease patients by peripheral blood TCR sequencing and RNA sequencing. The study was registered as a clinical trial and conducted in China. A total of about 35 samples underwent TCR sequencing, from about 13 patients with persistent Graves' disease and approximately 20 patients with newly diagnosed Graves' disease. What the research found in general, with its limitations: The study examined only peripheral blood because the primary lesion, thyroid tissue, could not be accessed. The authors noted that the small sample size was a limitation that may lower accuracy. Compared with newly diagnosed patients, patients with persistent Graves' disease had lower TCR Shannon entropy and fewer highly expanded clones, which suggests clonal expansion. Sequencing and analysis were limited to the TCR beta chain. More public clonotypes were shared among persistent patients (under 3,000) than among newly diagnosed patients (roughly 1,000).

Libraries came from multiplex PCR. Data came from an Illumina HiSeq 4000. CDR3 regions were amplified by Arm-PCR with iRepertoire HTBI primers to construct TCR beta libraries. Before sequencing, the PCR products went through gel purification. In the source study's methods: Across samples, fewer than 70 TRBV and 13 to 15 TRBJ segments were identified and used for gene usage analysis of CDR3 amino acid clonotypes. COPE and FqMerger were used to merge filtered high-quality paired reads into contigs. Contigs were aligned with BLAST to IMGT TRBV, TRBD and TRBJ reference genes, and CDR3 was defined per IMGT. Clonotypes above 0.1% frequency were classified as highly expanded clones. Shannon entropy was used to measure repertoire diversity, and the Gini coefficient was used to measure V-J evenness. A clonotype found in more than one individual was treated as public. In-frame beta chains were kept once TCRdb had trimmed the public reads at Q25 with fastp and called clones with MiXCR. Rows merge per CDR3 protein into single entries with the most common DNA and genes. The V and J calls reflect TCRdb's pipeline rather than the authors' work. Recorded for this sample are more than 350,000 distinct CDR3 sequences; around 14% of them occurred a single time. 16% of the sample lies in the top ten.

This sample's time point label indicates: newly diagnosed GD, antithyroid drugs for less than 3 months. For both TCR sequencing and RNA sequencing, RNA was extracted from PBMCs in TRIzol. The diagnosis of Graves' disease was made according to American Thyroid Association guidelines. Recruitment of patients was carried out at an endocrinology department in Xi'an, China. From each patient, around 9 milliliters of peripheral blood was collected into an EDTA anticoagulant tube. Ficoll Paque Plus density gradient separation was used to isolate PBMCs, and no further T cell sorting was done. An Agilent 2100 Bioanalyzer and agarose gel were used to assess RNA quality, and a NanoDrop 2000 was used to measure RNA concentration. This clonotype was seen only a few times. The antigen this receptor binds is unknown. No much larger clone exists at a distance of one base, and base qualities are not known. The same data also went into a second study, on T cells in Graves' hyperthyroidism and ophthalmopathy. In that second paper, the authors write: A patient counted as having stable Graves' hyperthyroidism if no progression to ophthalmopathy occurred over 18 months of follow-up. Hyperthyroidism patients were aged 18 to 65 years and newly diagnosed, with disease duration of less than 2 months. The study excluded patients with uncontrolled infections, other autoimmune diseases, pregnancy or lactation. Diagnoses relied on clinical symptoms, serum thyroxine and TRAb, thyroid ultrasound and orbital computed tomography. The first round of RT-PCR for the TCR CDR3 was performed with the HTBI primer set and the Qiagen OneStep RT-PCR kit. Most expanded thyroid clonotypes (frequency above 0.001) were also detected in blood, a finding suggesting that blood repertoires may reflect thyroid immune responses. Ophthalmopathy was separated from stable hyperthyroidism by a 13 V-J signature model, with roughly 88% sensitivity and around 81% specificity obtained in cross-validation and 80%/75% obtained in testing. In validation, progression to ophthalmopathy was predicted by the model with 70.59% sensitivity and roughly 72% specificity, a median of 6.5 months before onset. A discovery cohort of around 98 patients, approximately 45 with Graves' ophthalmopathy and 55 to 60 with stable Graves' hyperthyroidism, was used to find distinguishing TCR V-J signatures. Prospective prediction of ophthalmopathy was tested in an independent validation cohort of 18 to 20 hyperthyroidism patients and some 17 patients who later progressed to ophthalmopathy. The 100 discovery patients were divided at random into training and test sets in a 7:3 ratio. In addition, the study compared T-cell repertoires in thyroid tissue and in blood from roughly 6 Graves' hyperthyroidism patients. After sampling, hyperthyroidism patients received methimazole starting at 30 mg daily, and ophthalmopathy patients received high-dose intravenous methylprednisolone. The libraries were constructed in a second round of multiplex PCR and then size-selected and purified. Paired-end sequencing of the libraries was performed with 100 bp reads on an Illumina HiSeq2000. Raw data were processed with SOAPnuke, discarding reads with adapters, uncalled bases, mean Phred below 15, or no exact constant-primer or identifier match. High-quality paired reads were merged using COPE v1.2.5, and each unique nucleotide sequence was defined as a clonotype. MiTCR v1.1 was used to align the clonotypes against IMGT TRBV, TRBD and TRBJ reference segments. Only V-J combinations with frequency above 0.0001, covering 99% to 99.2% of repertoires, were analysed. A TCS score was defined as the ratio between F50 (clonal expansion) and ExV (chaos), using BLOSUM62-based TCRdist between CDR3 peptides within each V-J. Welch's t-statistics and random forest reduced 450 to 600 V-J features to 13, which were used in a naive Bayes classifier (R e1071). No statistical method was used to set the sample size in advance, and investigators knew the group allocation. The paper reports TCR Vbeta CDR3 sequencing of some 140 peripheral blood samples: some 44 ophthalmopathy, under 85 hyperthyroidism and 17 progressor patients.

The sample consisted of peripheral blood mononuclear cells (PBMCs), taken at new diagnosis, from a patient treated with antithyroid drugs. The clonotype was recovered from a woman aged 25 to 45 with Graves disease. Donor details come from another sample of the same person, matched by shared clones.

CDR3 sequence: CASSAVARAGELFF. Read as DNA, the sequence is TGTGCCAGTAGTGCAGTAGCCCGGGCTGGGGAGCTGTTTTTT. The rearrangement combines TRBV19 with TRBJ2-2; a confident D gene designation cannot be given. V drops 5 bases and J drops 8 bases, leaving 15 bases in between. The CDR3 spans 14 residues, from the cysteine through the phenylalanine. CDR3 DNA is the only sequence kept; it has 42 bases, read in frame from the first base. CDR1 LNHDA and CDR2 SQIVND are derived from the germline V gene (reference sequence).